This entry concerns a single T cell receptor (beta chain). What it binds is not known. Sequencing ends 3 residues short of the CDR3 end; the germline J gene provides the rest. The germline gives CDR1 DFQATT, CDR2 SNEGSKA (reference sequence). The CDR3 length is 15 residues. Losses at the gene ends were 7 bases for V and 7 bases for J; bases not matched to a gene: 15. Profiling relied on immunoSEQ multiplex PCR, and the TCRdb table lists in-frame clones only, not all of them. The sample has 49,000 or so clones; the top ten hold 35% to 45%. This entry is derived from a study of T cells in women clearing cervical HPV infection. Study results and caveats: TRBV6-7 abundance was lower in cases than controls (0.11% versus 0.16%).

The J gene is TRBJ2-3, the V gene TRBV20-1; 9 bases agree with TRBD1. This receptor was taken from a woman between 18 and 70 years old with a cervical HPV16 infection that either progressed to CIN3+ or cleared (not recorded which). The source material was blood buffy coat. CDR3 protein: CSVLGQGQGSYTQYF. The DNA read from the CDR3 is TGCAGTGTTCTAGGACAGGGACAGGGTTCATATACG.